This T cell receptor beta chain was identified in a study of T cells after yellow fever vaccination. The study made its TCR cDNA through 5'RACE template switching. That step introduced a universal primer site along with UMIs. TCRdb called the 5' RACE reads again in MiXCR, with one record for every CDR3 protein. The sample includes 550,000 or so distinct CDR3 sequences, roughly 21% of them seen just once. From germline, CDR1 is MNHEY and CDR2 SMNVEV (reference sequence). Trimming took 5 bases from V and 8 from J; bases not matched to a gene: 9. The CDR3 consists of 15 residues. This clonotype was sampled from a man aged 25 to 45 who received the YFV17D yellow fever vaccine. This sequence joins TRBV27 and TRBJ2-1; 10 nucleotides match TRBD1. Sample: PBMCs, taken 15 days after the yellow fever booster vaccination. The CDR3 nucleotides are TGTGCCAGCAGTGACTTGGGACAGGGGAGAGATGAGCAGTTCTTC. This sequence encodes CASSDLGQGRDEQFF.